Listed here are 16 T cell receptor beta chains from one sample, sequenced in a study of graft-versus-host responses after intestinal transplantation (dated by TCRdb to about 2021). To isolate intraepithelial and lamina propria lymphocytes from graft specimens, dithiothreitol, EDTA incubations and collagenase D digestion were used. Library prep was done by the immunoSEQ multiplex PCR assay. TCRdb obtained this table from immuneACCESS and retained in-frame rearrangements with V and J assigned. These tables miss some clones; where compared with another copy, unresolved V genes account for less than half of the shortfall, and the remainder is unexplained. This sample lists roughly 27,000 clones; around 83% were detected once. The top ten clonotypes cover under 3.5% of the sample. The sequencing used ileum tissue, collected 98 days after intestinal transplantation. The receptors derive from a human patient who received an intestinal transplant, so some T cells may come from the graft donor.

This clone came up a few times. The chain has TRBV6-5 and TRBJ1-1, with 9 bases that match TRBD1. Unmatched junction bases numbered 7, after V lost 2 bases and J lost 6 bases. CDR1 MNHEY and CDR2 SVGAGI come from the germline V gene. The CDR3 consists of 15 residues. Written as DNA, the CDR3 is TGTGCCAGCAGTTACACTTCCGGGACAGGGTCTGAAGCTTTCTTT. It encodes CASSYTSGTGSEAFF.

For the CDR3, the DNA is TGTGCCAGCAGCGTCCGGGACAGTTATTCACCCCTCCACTTT. Translation gives CASSVRDSYSPLHF. The rearrangement links TRBV9 to TRBJ1-6; 7 bases line up with TRBD1. The V segment lost 2 bases and the J segment 8 bases; nucleotides outside the gene matches: 4. This CDR3 spans 14 amino acids. In germline, CDR1 is SGDLS, CDR2 YYNGEE.

V is TRBV5-1 and J is TRBJ2-7, with D unclear. The V end was cut by 0 bases, the J end by 5 bases, with 6 bases between. The CDR3 has 12 amino acids. Germline lookup yields CDR1 SGHRS and CDR2 YFSETQ. The CDR3 sequence: CASSLGANEQYF. CDR3 in DNA: TGCGCCAGCAGCTTGGGCGCCAACGAGCAGTACTTC.

V gene TRBV11-1 combines with J gene TRBJ1-5, with 8 bases identical to TRBD1. J gave up 4 bases and V 5 bases, and 7 bases lay outside the gene matches. CDR1 SGHAT and CDR2 FQDESV come from the germline V gene (reference sequence). The CDR3 runs to 15 residues. The CDR3 sequence is CASSPGTGWNQPQHF. CDR3 DNA sequence: TGTGCCAGCAGCCCCGGGACAGGATGGAATCAGCCCCAGCATTTT.

The chain joins TRBV5-1 to TRBJ2-2; weak D call: TRBD1 (7 bases). The germline CDR1 and CDR2 sequences are SGHRS and YFSETQ. V gave up 3 bases and J gave up 0 bases, with 30 bases separating them. The CDR3 covers 22 residues. Here the CDR3 DNA reads TGCGCCAGCAGCTCCCCTCACATAAACCGCGGGACAGCGCTCCCGAACACCGGGGAGCTGTTTTTT. It encodes CASSSPHINRGTALPNTGELFF.

This clone was observed a handful of times. The chain uses TRBV5-1 and TRBJ2-6; D is undetermined. V shed 4 bases and J shed 1 base, with 12 bases lying between them. CDR3 length equals 16 residues. The germline V gene encodes CDR1 SGHRS and CDR2 YFSETQ. CDR3 sequence (DNA): TGCGCCAGCAGCAATGGACGGTCATCTGGGGCCAACGTCCTGACTTTC. Translation: CASSNGRSSGANVLTF.

The chain has TRBV4-1 and TRBJ2-2; tentative D call: TRBD1 (6 bases). The CDR3 spans 16 residues. Germline V gives CDR1 MGHRA, CDR2 YSYEKL. V was trimmed by 3 bases and J by 2 bases, leaving 13 bases between them. Written as DNA, the CDR3 is TGCGCCAGCAGCCAGGAGACAGGACTCAACACCGGGGAGCTGTTTTTT. This encodes CASSQETGLNTGELFF.

This chain connects TRBV29-1 to TRBJ2-5; D may match TRBD1 or TRBD2 (5 bases each). V lost 7 bases, J lost 0 bases, and 15 bases lay in between. The CDR3 sequence is 14 residues long. Per germline, CDR1 SQVTM and CDR2 ANQGSEA. The CDR3 nucleotides are TGCAGCGCGAACACCGGGGCTAACCAAGAGACCCAGTACTTC. As protein: CSANTGANQETQYF.

This clone was observed a few times. The chain combines TRBV28 with TRBJ2-7; D is ambiguous. Germline assignment: CDR1 MDHEN and CDR2 SYDVKM. The CDR3 is made up of 12 amino acids. The V end was cut by 3 bases, the J end by 6 bases, with 9 bases between. This CDR3 is CASSFQRPEQYF. The CDR3 DNA is TGTGCCAGCAGTTTCCAGAGGCCCGAGCAGTACTTC.

The chain uses TRBV6-4 and TRBJ2-2, with D possibly TRBD2 on 5 matching bases. This CDR3 comprises 13 residues. Trimming stripped 5 bases from V and 8 bases from J, with 12 bases between. The germline V gene encodes CDR1 MRHNA and CDR2 SNTAGT. The CDR3 sequence: CASSPTGLGELFF. CDR3 nucleotide sequence: TGTGCCAGCAGTCCGACCGGACTTGGGGAGCTGTTTTTT.

This sequence joins TRBV6-1 and TRBJ2-7, with 10 bases that match TRBD2. This CDR3 is 15 amino acids long. V shed 4 bases, J shed 3 bases, and the junction held 6 bases outside the gene matches. Germline lookup yields CDR1 MNHNS and CDR2 SASEGT. The chain's CDR3 is CASSVLAGTDYEQYF. The CDR3 coding sequence is TGTGCCAGCAGTGTACTAGCGGGGACCGACTACGAGCAGTACTTC.

The chain recombines TRBV20-1 with TRBJ2-1; 7 positions match TRBD2. The CDR3 runs to 11 residues. Germline V gene sequence: CDR1 DFQATT, CDR2 SNEGSKA (reference sequence). After removal of 6 bases from V and 9 bases from J, the junction contained 5 bases not matched to a gene. The DNA for the CDR3 is TGCAGTGCGCGACTAGCCGTTGAGCAGTTCTTC. This sequence encodes CSARLAVEQFF.

This chain links TRBV4-1 with TRBJ1-2; TRBD1 matches 9 bases. The J segment lost 4 bases and the V segment lost 4 bases, leaving 7 bases of the junction unmatched. This CDR3 spans 15 amino acids. Germline-derived CDR1 and CDR2 are MGHRA and YSYEKL. The CDR3 coding sequence is TGCGCCAGCAGCCGAGCCCCGGGACAGGGCTATGGCTACACCTTC. Its translation: CASSRAPGQGYGYTF.

This clone showed up just once. The rearrangement joins TRBV29-1 to TRBJ2-3, with a possible D match to TRBD1 (6 bases). V shed 3 bases and J shed 4 bases, with 20 bases lying between them. Germline loops: CDR1 SQVTM, CDR2 ANQGSEA. This CDR3 has 16 residues. CDR3 sequence reads: CSVDYSIWGRSDTQYF. The CDR3 bases are TGCAGCGTTGACTATTCGATCTGGGGGCGATCAGATACGCAGTATTTT.

The chain recombines TRBV6-5 with TRBJ2-7; D not certain. The CDR3 has 12 amino acids. V shed 5 bases and J shed 3 bases, with 8 bases lying between them. Germline V gene sequence: CDR1 MNHEY, CDR2 SVGAGI. CDR3 loop: CASSPTLYEQYF. The DNA for the CDR3 is TGTGCCAGCAGTCCCACTCTCTACGAGCAGTACTTC.

This rearrangement joins TRBV5-1 to TRBJ2-2, with 10 positions matching TRBD1. Germline V gene sequence: CDR1 SGHRS, CDR2 YFSETQ. The CDR3 totals 17 residues. V gave up 4 bases and J gave up 1 base; unmatched junction bases: 7. DNA for the CDR3: TGCGCCAGCAGCCCCCGGGACAGGGGAAAGAACACCGGGGAGCTGTTTTTT. Amino acid sequence: CASSPRDRGKNTGELFF.